These T cell receptor beta chains were read from a single sample in a study of cytomegalovirus exposure and HLA in healthy donors. The repertoire was sequenced with immunoSEQ multiplex PCR; TCRdb's copy has only in-frame clones and lacks some. In all, the sample yields 38,000 or so clones. The sample taken for sequencing was PBMCs. The receptors were gathered from a man in his forties in good health and CMV-seropositive. CDR3s include the opening cysteine and the closing phenylalanine or tryptophan. Each record gives: V gene, D gene, J gene, CDR3 DNA, CDR3 protein. D genes are given only for firm matches.

V: TRBV29-1
D: TRBD1
J: TRBJ1-1
DNA: TGCAGCGTTGAGCCAGGGGGCACTGAAGCTTTCTTT
CDR3: CSVEPGGTEAFF

V: TRBV5-1
D: TRBD1
J: TRBJ1-1
DNA: TGCGCCAGCAGTCCCCATGCCGGGACAGGGGTTTCCACTGAAGCTTTCTTT
CDR3: CASSPHAGTGVSTEAFF

V: TRBV20-1
D: NA
J: TRBJ2-5
DNA: TGCAGTGCGACACAAGAGACCCAGTACTTC
CDR3: CSATQETQYF

V: TRBV9
D: TRBD1
J: TRBJ2-4
DNA: TGTGCCAGCAGCGTAGGGACAGGGGGCAAAAACATTCAGTACTTC
CDR3: CASSVGTGGKNIQYF

V: TRBV9
D: NA
J: TRBJ1-2
DNA: TGTGCCAGCAGCGTAGGGGGGGGATTGGGTGGCTACACCTTC
CDR3: CASSVGGGLGGYTF

V: TRBV6-5
D: NA
J: TRBJ2-5
DNA: TGTGCCAGCAGTGCCCCAGGGGTCCGGGAGACCCAGTACTTC
CDR3: CASSAPGVRETQYF

V: TRBV21-1
D: NA
J: TRBJ1-1
DNA: TGTGCCAGCAGCAAATTGTCGGACAACCTTGGGCCCACTGAAGCTTTCTTT
CDR3: CASSKLSDNLGPTEAFF

V: TRBV12-2
D: NA
J: TRBJ1-1
DNA: TGTGCAAGTCGCTCCTTAGTCCCACACCAACAGGGGTGCTTGGGGGATTCTGGAGCTTTCTTT
CDR3: CASRSLVPHQQGCLGDSGAFF

V: TRBV30
D: NA
J: TRBJ1-6
DNA: TGTGCCTGGAGGACCGACGGCGAGGGAAATTCACCCCTCCACTTT
CDR3: CAWRTDGEGNSPLHF

V: TRBV19
D: TRBD1
J: TRBJ1-4
DNA: TGTGCCAGTAGTCGGCAGGGGGGCGCGGGTGAAAAACTGTTTTTT
CDR3: CASSRQGGAGEKLFF

V: TRBV7-9
D: NA
J: TRBJ2-7
DNA: TGTGCCAGCAGGATCCAAACAGGACACGAGCAGTACTTC
CDR3: CASRIQTGHEQYF

V: TRBV10-3
D: TRBD2
J: TRBJ2-3
DNA: TGTGCCATCAGAACCCAGCGGGGGGGTCCAGATACGCAGTATTTT
CDR3: CAIRTQRGGPDTQYF

V: TRBV7-8
D: NA
J: TRBJ1-5
DNA: TGTGCCAGCAGTTTAGACGACAGGTTTAATCAGCCCCAGCATTTT
CDR3: CASSLDDRFNQPQHF

V: TRBV27
D: NA
J: TRBJ2-5
DNA: TGTGCCAGCAGTTTATACGGGGGACAAGAGACCCAGTACTTC
CDR3: CASSLYGGQETQYF

V: TRBV27
D: TRBD1
J: TRBJ2-7
DNA: TGTGCCAGCAGTCGACAGGGGTACAACGAGCAGTACTTC
CDR3: CASSRQGYNEQYF

V: TRBV10-3
D: NA
J: TRBJ1-2
DNA: TGTGCCATCAGGCTAAGGGGTAACTATGGCTACACCTTC
CDR3: CAIRLRGNYGYTF

V: TRBV7-6
D: NA
J: TRBJ2-6
DNA: TGTGCCAGCAGCTTCAAGGAACAGGGCGTCTCTGGGGCCAACGTCCTGACTTTC
CDR3: CASSFKEQGVSGANVLTF

V: TRBV5-5
D: NA
J: TRBJ2-5
DNA: TGTGCCAGCAAAAGGAGCACTGGGACTGCTCAAGAGACCCAGTACTTC
CDR3: CASKRSTGTAQETQYF

V: TRBV5-1
D: TRBD2
J: TRBJ2-1
DNA: TGCGCCAGCAGCCCCAGGGCTAGCGGGCCCGACAATGAGCAGTTCTTC
CDR3: CASSPRASGPDNEQFF

V: TRBV28
D: NA
J: TRBJ2-7
DNA: TGTGCCAGCAAGGGAAGCGGTATCGAGGGCGGCGAGCAGTACTTC
CDR3: CASKGSGIEGGEQYF

V: TRBV7-9
D: TRBD1
J: TRBJ2-5
DNA: TGTGCCAGCAGCTTGGGGACAGGGCGAGAGACCCAGTACTTC
CDR3: CASSLGTGRETQYF

V: TRBV28
D: TRBD2
J: TRBJ2-7
DNA: TGTGCCAGCCCTGCGGGGGAGCCCTCCTACGAGCAGTACTTC
CDR3: CASPAGEPSYEQYF

V: TRBV5-4
D: TRBD2
J: TRBJ2-1
DNA: TGTGCCAGCAGCTCTTTCCTAGCGGGAGGAGAGGGGGAGCAGTTCTTC
CDR3: CASSSFLAGGEGEQFF

V: TRBV2
D: NA
J: TRBJ2-7
DNA: TGTGCCAGCAGGACTAGTCTCGAGCAGTACTTC
CDR3: CASRTSLEQYF

V: TRBV5-5
D: NA
J: TRBJ1-1
DNA: TGTGCCAGCAGCTTGTACCCCCCCAGTATGAACACTGAAGCTTTCTTT
CDR3: CASSLYPPSMNTEAFF